This entry describes one T cell receptor (beta chain). Clones were sequenced by immunoSEQ multiplex PCR, and TCRdb holds only the in-frame ones, with some missing. The sample includes 200,000 to 300,000 clones, roughly 85% seen only once; the top ten take 5.1%. This CDR3 is built from 19 residues. Germline CDR1 and CDR2: SGHAT and FQNNGV. The J segment lost 1 base and the V segment lost 6 bases, leaving 14 bases of the junction unmatched. The data derive from a study of blood T cell repertoires in COVID-19. At the level of the study: The analysed material was cDNA or gDNA that came from T cells, B-cell-depleted T cells, or PBMCs.

This clonotype originated in a man between 50 and 59 years old with COVID-19, enrolled during active disease. The source material was peripheral blood. The chain couples TRBV11-2 to TRBJ2-2; 10 bases agree with TRBD2. CDR3 residues: CASRQGNLLAGKNTGELFF. The DNA for the CDR3 is TGTGCCAGCAGACAAGGGAATTTACTAGCGGGGAAGAACACCGGGGAGCTGTTTTTT.